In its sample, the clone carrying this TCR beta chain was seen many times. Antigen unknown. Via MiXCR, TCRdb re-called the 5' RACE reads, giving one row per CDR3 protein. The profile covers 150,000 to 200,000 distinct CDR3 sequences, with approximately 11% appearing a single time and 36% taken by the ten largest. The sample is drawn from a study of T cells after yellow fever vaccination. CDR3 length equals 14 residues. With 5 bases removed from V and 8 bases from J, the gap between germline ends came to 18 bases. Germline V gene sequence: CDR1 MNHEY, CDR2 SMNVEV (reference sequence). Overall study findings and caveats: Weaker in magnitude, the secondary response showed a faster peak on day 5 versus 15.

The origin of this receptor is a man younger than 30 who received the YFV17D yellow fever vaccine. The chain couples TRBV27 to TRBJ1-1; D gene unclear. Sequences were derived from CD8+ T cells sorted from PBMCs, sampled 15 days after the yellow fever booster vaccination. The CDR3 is CASSKDLGRAEAFF. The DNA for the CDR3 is TGTGCCAGCAGTAAGGACTTAGGGCGGGCAGAAGCTTTCTTT.